This T cell receptor beta chain originates from a study of T cells in Graves' hyperthyroidism and ophthalmopathy. An approximately 10 ml volume of fresh peripheral blood provided the PBMCs. Amplification of TCR beta CDR3 regions was performed using RNA transcripts as template. The primer set for the first-round RT-PCR of the TCR CDR3 was HTBI. Using its own MiXCR run on the multiplex PCR reads, TCRdb lists one record per CDR3 protein. The table lists approximately 360,000 distinct CDR3 sequences, more than 20% of them singletons. The study's findings and limits: Prediction of ophthalmopathy progression came a median around 7.1 months pre-onset. Peripheral blood also featured most of the thyroid clonotypes expanded above 0.001. In the analysis, a 13 V-J model separated ophthalmopathy from stable hyperthyroidism.

This clonotype was counted a few times. Its cognate antigen is unknown. Germline CDR1 and CDR2: SQVTM and ANQGSEA. The CDR3 has 12 amino acids. The V and J ends lost 4 bases and 8 bases, in that order; junction bases with no gene match: 5. The source of this sequence is a man aged 50-60 years with Graves' hyperthyroidism. The J gene is TRBJ1-2, the V gene TRBV29-1; 9 bases align to TRBD1. Source material: blood. The CDR3 DNA is TGCAGCGTTGCACAGGGGGCAGGGGGCTACACCTTC. Translating gives CSVAQGAGGYTF. Drawing the rest from reference TRBV29-1 and TRBJ1-2, the complete variable domain is SAVISQKPSRDICQRGTSLTIQCQVDSQVTMMFWYRQQPGQSLTLIATANQGSEATYESGFVIDKFPISRPNLTFSTLTVSNMSPEDSSIYLCSVAQGAGGYTFGSGTRLTVV.